The present entry profiles one TCR beta chain with its context. Participant ages covered about 18 to 100 years across 20 to 25 US areas. Self-reported history from a screening survey and questionnaire set each donor's cohort. This CDR3 contains 15 residues. V was clipped by 0 bases and J by 5 bases; unmatched bases: 4. From germline, CDR1 is PRHDT and CDR2 FYEKMQ (reference sequence). This record belongs to a study of blood T cell repertoires in COVID-19. Turning to the study itself: The United States, Italy and Spain were the sources of the acute and convalescent COVID-19 samples. T cells, B-cell-depleted T cells, or PBMCs supplied cDNA or gDNA.

Sequencing was performed with immunoSEQ multiplex PCR; in TCRdb, only in-frame clones are kept and a portion is missing. The sample lists approximately 310,000 clones; approximately 83% were seen once. The TCR sequence derives from a young man who had recovered from COVID-19. Sequencing was carried out using PBMCs or T cells enriched from blood (not recorded which). This chain links TRBV13 with TRBJ1-5, with 7 bases fitting TRBD1. In DNA form, the CDR3 reads TGTGCCAGCAGCTTAGGGGGGACAGACCATCAGCCCCAGCATTTT. It translates to CASSLGGTDHQPQHF.